The 5 T cell receptor beta chains below come from one sample, sequenced in a study of T cell responses to AZD1222 COVID-19 vaccine. Measured with immunoSEQ multiplex PCR; TCRdb has only the in-frame clones, and not every one. The sample yields 150,000 or so clones, 90% seen once. The sample in question was peripheral blood, obtained on day 0 of AZD1222 vaccination. The receptors originated from an adult in good health.

The sample holds one count of this clone. The rearrangement uses TRBV28 and TRBJ1-1, with D uncertain. Germline V gives CDR1 MDHEN, CDR2 SYDVKM. The length of the CDR3 is 14 residues. The V end was cut by 7 bases, the J end by 0 bases, with 12 bases between. The CDR3 nucleotides are TGTGCCAGCATGGCGTCAACCATGAACACTGAAGCTTTCTTT. Its protein is CASMASTMNTEAFF.

This clone has just one count. CDR3 amino acids: CASRPSGLASEQYF. Written as DNA, the CDR3 is TGTGCCAGCAGACCATCCGGACTAGCGTCCGAGCAGTACTTC. The V call is TRBV28, the J call TRBJ2-7, with TRBD2 identical over 9 bases. CDR3 length equals 14 residues. CDR1 is MDHEN, CDR2 SYDVKM, per germline. Trimming removed 6 bases from V and 6 bases from J; junction bases left unmatched: 9.

The genes are TRBV7-3 and TRBJ2-2, with 16 positions matching TRBD2. Germline V gene sequence: CDR1 SGHTA, CDR2 FQGTGA. J was trimmed by 3 bases and V by 2 bases; bases with no gene match: 9. CDR3 size: 20 residues. The CDR3 nucleotides are TGTGCCAGCAGCTTAGTATTGGGACTAGCGGGAGGGCCGGACACCGGGGAGCTGTTTTTT. Translating gives CASSLVLGLAGGPDTGELFF.

The chain carries TRBV20-1 and TRBJ2-1; no clear D. There are 10 residues in the CDR3. Trimming cost V 6 bases and J 5 bases, with 5 bases left between them. Germline-derived CDR1 and CDR2 are DFQATT and SNEGSKA (reference sequence). CDR3 region: CSAIDNEQFF. CDR3 nucleotide sequence: TGCAGTGCAATCGACAATGAGCAGTTCTTC.

The chain is built from TRBV7-3 and TRBJ2-1; D is uncertain. The length of the CDR3 is 12 residues. Trimming took off 5 bases at V and 9 bases at J, with 11 bases between the two ends. Germline V gives CDR1 SGHTA, CDR2 FQGTGA. DNA of the CDR3: TGTGCCAGCAGCGATGATAGTCGTGAGCAGTTCTTC. Translation gives CASSDDSREQFF.